The clone carrying this T cell receptor (beta chain) appeared many times. What it recognizes is unknown. The germline V gene has CDR1 MNHEY and CDR2 SVGAGI. The CDR3 has 11 amino acids. Trimming removed 7 bases at V and 4 bases at J, with 7 bases between. These data come from a study of T-cell reconstitution after alpha-beta-depleted transplantation in children. Study findings and constraints: Roughly two months post-transplant, alpha-beta T cells reportedly originated from several hundred graft clones that had expanded. Once a year had passed after transplant, T-cell counts and diversity came mostly from newly produced T cells. After transplant, high TCRbeta diversity at day 60 in some patients arose from surviving recipient T cells and thymic progenitors.

It was with unique molecular identifiers that the TCRbeta library was prepared. Using its own MiXCR run on the PCR reads, TCRdb lists one record per CDR3 protein. Of roughly 70,000 distinct CDR3 sequences in the sample, 4.9% were seen once. This clonotype was obtained from a boy in the first two years of life who had a stem cell transplant for acute myeloid leukemia, so the T cells may come from the graft donor. The sample here was PBMCs, mostly from graft donor cells, taken 180 days after TCRalphabeta/CD19-depleted stem cell transplant. The chain links TRBV6-5 to TRBJ1-1; D not certain. The CDR3 protein is CASTRATEAFF. The CDR3 DNA follows: TGTGCCAGCACCCGGGCCACTGAAGCTTTCTTT.